These 15 T cell receptor beta chains share one sample of origin, sequenced in a study of blood T cell repertoires in COVID-19. Generated by immunoSEQ multiplex PCR, the TCRdb table keeps only in-frame clones and is missing some. This sample yields fewer than 400,000 clones, of which about 90% are seen a single time; roughly 2.9% belongs to the top ten. The sequenced material came from peripheral blood. Receptor source: a woman in her twenties or thirties with COVID-19, enrolled during active disease.

The chain employs TRBV5-1 and TRBJ2-7; D is perhaps TRBD1 (6 bases). The CDR3 spans 15 residues. Trimming left V 5 bases short and J 1 base short, with 16 bases between. Germline V gives CDR1 SGHRS, CDR2 YFSETQ. The CDR3 region is CASRQTGTTSYEQYF. In DNA form, the CDR3 reads TGCGCCAGCAGGCAAACCGGGACAACGTCCTACGAGCAGTACTTC. Supplemented by reference TRBV5-1 and TRBJ2-7, the full variable domain reads KAGVTQTPRYLIKTRGQQVTLSCSPISGHRSVSWYQQTPGQGLQFLFEYFSETQRNKGNFPGRFSGRQFSNSRSEMNVSTLELGDSALYLCASRQTGTTSYEQYFGPGTRLTVT.

The chain combines TRBV6-5 with TRBJ1-1, with TRBD1 identical over 8 bases. Germline trimming cut 8 bases from V and 1 base from J; bases unmatched to any gene: 3. CDR3 length: 13 amino acids. The V gene's germline CDR1 is MNHEY and CDR2 SVGAGI. The CDR3 here is CASRTGWNTEAFF. DNA for the CDR3: TGTGCCAGCCGGACAGGGTGGAACACTGAAGCTTTCTTT.

This clone was seen a single time. V gene TRBV6-5 combines with J gene TRBJ1-2; 8 nucleotides agree with TRBD1. CDR1 is MNHEY and CDR2 is SVGAGI in the germline V gene. V was clipped by 6 bases and J by 4 bases; unmatched bases: 7. This CDR3 contains 14 residues. CDR3 protein: CASRVPGTGYGYTF. The CDR3 nucleotides are TGTGCCAGCAGGGTCCCCGGGACAGGCTATGGCTACACCTTC.

The J gene is TRBJ1-6, the V gene TRBV19; 8 nucleotides agree with TRBD1. CDR3 length: 15 amino acids. V lost 4 bases and J lost 10; bases outside the gene matches: 9. Germline CDR1 reads LNHDA; CDR2 reads SQIVND (reference sequence). CDR3 bases: TGTGCCAGTAGTACCGACAGGGGACAAGCATCACCCCTCCACTTT. Translation: CASSTDRGQASPLHF.

The DNA for the CDR3 is TGCAGCGTCGGACAGGGGCGGGAATACGAGCAGTACTTC. Translation gives CSVGQGREYEQYF. The chain links TRBV29-1 to TRBJ2-7; TRBD1 matches at 9 bases. CDR3 length equals 13 residues. CDR1 is SQVTM and CDR2 is ANQGSEA in the germline V gene. The V and J ends lost 6 bases and 4 bases, in that order; junction bases with no gene match: 7.

The CDR3 loop is CASSDQVGLALSEQYF. CDR3 coding DNA: TGTGCCAGCAGTGACCAAGTCGGACTAGCGTTGAGCGAGCAGTACTTC. The chain carries TRBV2 and TRBJ2-7; 9 nucleotides agree with TRBD2. The trim removed 3 bases at V and 6 bases at J, leaving 12 bases unmatched. CDR1 SNHLY and CDR2 FYNNEI come from the germline V gene. CDR3 length: 16 amino acids.

The chain has TRBV10-2 and TRBJ1-4; TRBD1 is a possible D gene (6 bases). Germline loops: CDR1 WSHSY, CDR2 SAAADI. This CDR3 spans 14 amino acids. Trimming removed 3 bases from V and 8 bases from J, with 13 bases in between. CDR3 residues: CASSDGGAGEKLFF. CDR3 bases: TGCGCCAGCAGTGACGGGGGGGCTGGAGAAAAACTGTTTTTT.

The V call is TRBV3-1 (or the pseudogene TRBV3-2), the J call TRBJ2-7, with a tentative D call TRBD2 (5 bases). CDR1 is LGHDT, CDR2 YNNKEL, per germline (reference sequence). Trimming left V 0 bases short and J 3 bases short, with 15 bases between. The length of the CDR3 is 16 residues. The CDR3: CASSQDPAGNSYEQYF. The CDR3 DNA sequence: TGTGCCAGCAGCCAAGATCCGGCGGGTAATAGCTACGAGCAGTACTTC.

In DNA, the CDR3 is TGTGCCAGCAGAGTATATCGGGGGGCGACCTACGAGCAGTACTTC. The encoded protein is CASRVYRGATYEQYF. The V call is TRBV28, the J call TRBJ2-7, with D maybe TRBD2 (7 bases). Germline lookup yields CDR1 MDHEN and CDR2 SYDVKM. Trimming removed 6 bases from V and 2 bases from J, with 17 bases in between. The CDR3 is 15 residues long. The full variable domain, its missing parts supplied by reference TRBV28 and TRBJ2-7, is DVKVTQSSRYLVKRTGEKVFLECVQDMDHENMFWYRQDPGLGLRLIYFSYDVKMKEKGDIPEGYSVSREKKERFSLILESASTNQTSMYLCASRVYRGATYEQYFGPGTRLTVT.

This clone appeared once. The chain uses TRBV14 and TRBJ2-5, with D unresolved. CDR1 is SGHDN, CDR2 FVKESK, per germline. Trimming pared 1 base from V and 9 bases from J, leaving 9 bases between. There are 12 residues in the CDR3. The CDR3 spells CASSQAASAQYF. As DNA, the CDR3 is TGTGCCAGCAGCCAAGCCGCGAGCGCCCAGTACTTC.

V usage is TRBV28 and J usage is TRBJ1-2; D unresolved. CDR1 MDHEN and CDR2 SYDVKM come from the germline V gene. V was cut by 5 bases and J by 4 bases, with 20 bases left in between. CDR3 length: 16 amino acids. As DNA, the CDR3 is TGTGCCAGCAGTCAGAACCCCCGGACGGAGGTCTATGGCTACACCTTC. Residues: CASSQNPRTEVYGYTF.

The chain recombines TRBV18 with TRBJ2-7; D unresolved. V lost 3 bases, J lost 3 bases, and 15 bases lay in between. This CDR3 comprises 15 residues. Per the germline V gene, CDR1 is KGHSH and CDR2 is LQKENI. The CDR3 region is CASSPLGPSGYEQYF. CDR3 nucleotides: TGTGCCAGCTCACCTCTGGGTCCTTCGGGCTACGAGCAGTACTTC.

The V call is TRBV27, the J call TRBJ1-1; 8 bases fit TRBD1. J lost 8 bases, V lost 3 bases, and 5 bases had no gene match. The CDR3 length is 13 residues. CDR1 is MNHEY, CDR2 SMNVEV, per germline (reference sequence). The CDR3 bases are TGTGCCAGCAGTTTTTCGGACAGGGTAGAAGCTTTCTTT. Its translation is CASSFSDRVEAFF.

The DNA of the CDR3 is TGTGCCAGTAGTATAGTCGCAGGGGACTACAATGAGCAGTTCTTC. It is translated as CASSIVAGDYNEQFF. The J gene is TRBJ2-1, the V gene TRBV19; weak D call: TRBD1 (6 bases). V lost 1 base to trimming and J lost 3 bases, with 10 bases between them. Germline lookup yields CDR1 LNHDA and CDR2 SQIVND (reference sequence). This CDR3 spans 15 amino acids.

The chain joins TRBV3-1 (or the pseudogene TRBV3-2) to TRBJ2-1; 7 nucleotides match TRBD1. V was pared by 7 bases and J by 0 bases, with 6 bases of the junction left unmatched. Germline lookup yields CDR1 LGHDT and CDR2 YNNKEL (reference sequence). The CDR3 is made up of 15 amino acids. In DNA form, the CDR3 reads TGTGCCAGCACCGGGACAGCGAGCTCCTACAATGAGCAGTTCTTC. Translating gives CASTGTASSYNEQFF.